A single sample gave rise to the 23 T cell receptor beta chains below, sequenced in a study of beta chain features in type 1 diabetes. Sequenced material consisted of expressed TCRB transcripts (all of the isolated RNA was reverse transcribed). Assay: immunoSEQ multiplex PCR; the TCRdb copy retains only in-frame clones and omits some. The data show 220,000 or so clones, roughly two thirds seen once. Sequenced material: naive CD4+ T cells from blood. The receptors were gathered from a man aged 25 to 40 in good health.

The genes are TRBV29-1 and TRBJ2-5; D unresolved. The V gene lost 4 bases and the J gene lost 3 bases, with 9 bases spanning the gap. Germline CDR1 and CDR2: SQVTM and ANQGSEA. The CDR3 length is 12 residues. The CDR3 nucleotides read TGCAGCGTTGTACTGCTAGAAGAGACCCAGTACTTC. It specifies CSVVLLEETQYF.

The chain uses TRBV14 and TRBJ2-7; D might be TRBD2 (6 bases). This CDR3 spans 13 amino acids. V gave up 2 bases and J gave up 2 bases, with 7 bases separating them. Germline-derived CDR1 and CDR2 are SGHDN and FVKESK. CDR3 DNA sequence: TGTGCCAGCAGCCAATGGGGGGCCTACGAGCAGTACTTC. Its translation: CASSQWGAYEQYF.

V is TRBV18 and J is TRBJ2-7, with 9 bases fitting TRBD1. The CDR3 sequence is 15 residues long. Germline V lookup: CDR1 KGHSH, CDR2 LQKENI. The V gene end was trimmed by 1 base and the J gene end by 3 bases; junction bases not matched to a gene: 4. The CDR3 region has the DNA TGTGCCAGCTCACCACGGACAGGGGAGGTCTACGAGCAGTACTTC. Amino acid sequence: CASSPRTGEVYEQYF.

J is TRBJ2-5 and V is TRBV19; 8 bases match TRBD1. CDR3 length: 12 residues. The germline CDR1 and CDR2 sequences are LNHDA and SQIVND (reference sequence). Germline trimming cut 5 bases from V and 4 bases from J; bases unmatched to any gene: 0. The CDR3 loop is CASSDRGETQYF. The DNA for the CDR3 is TGTGCCAGTAGTGACAGGGGAGAGACCCAGTACTTC.

The table lists this clone with a few counts. The V and J genes are TRBV29-1 and TRBJ2-3; D possibly matches TRBD1 or TRBD2 (6 bases each). The germline V and J ends were trimmed by 5 bases and 2 bases, with 14 bases remaining between them. The CDR3 is 14 amino acids. CDR1 SQVTM and CDR2 ANQGSEA come from the germline V gene. The CDR3 region has the DNA TGCAGCGTTTCTCGGGGGCGCATCACAGATACGCAGTATTTT. Its protein product is CSVSRGRITDTQYF.

This chain links TRBV9 with TRBJ1-2; D uncertain. The CDR3 is 17 residues long. V lost 1 base and J 4 bases, leaving 20 bases between the germline ends. Germline V gives CDR1 SGDLS, CDR2 YYNGEE. In DNA, the CDR3 is TGTGCCAGCAGCGTATTGAGCGATGAGGGTTATGGCTATGGCTACACCTTC. This encodes CASSVLSDEGYGYGYTF.

The table lists this clone with a count of one. The chain combines TRBV29-1 with TRBJ1-4, with a possible D match to TRBD1 (6 bases). V was clipped by 7 bases and J by 7 bases, with 13 bases between them. The CDR3 runs 12 residues. Germline CDR1 and CDR2: SQVTM and ANQGSEA. The CDR3 bases are TGCAGCGCTCCGGGGGCAGGTGAAAAACTGTTTTTT. This translates into CSAPGAGEKLFF.

The chain combines TRBV30 with TRBJ1-6; the D is unclear. CDR1 and CDR2 from the germline V gene are GTSNPN and SVGIG (reference sequence). This CDR3 comprises 15 residues. Deletions cut 4 bases from V and 7 bases from J, with 17 bases between. CDR3 residues: CAWNPDNPVNSPLHF. The CDR3 DNA sequence: TGTGCCTGGAACCCAGACAACCCAGTCAATTCACCCCTCCACTTT.

In DNA form, the CDR3 reads TGTGCCAGTGTTAGCGGGGGGGCCGGTAATGAGCAGTTCTTC. Its translation: CASVSGGAGNEQFF. The V call is TRBV19, the J call TRBJ2-1, with 11 bases lining up with TRBD2. This CDR3 spans 14 amino acids. Unmatched junction bases numbered 7, after V lost 8 bases and J lost 7 bases. In germline, CDR1 is LNHDA, CDR2 SQIVND (reference sequence). The full variable domain, completed using reference TRBV19 and TRBJ2-1, is DGGITQSPKYLFRKEGQNVTLSCEQNLNHDAMYWYRQDPGQGLRLIYYSQIVNDFQKGDIAEGYSVSREKKESFPLTVTSAQKNPTAFYLCASVSGGAGNEQFFGPGTRLTVL.

The chain carries TRBV29-1 and TRBJ2-1; perhaps TRBD2 as D (6 bases). This CDR3 is 11 amino acids long. Trimming took 6 bases from V and 11 from J, leaving 14 bases between them. Germline CDR1 is SQVTM and CDR2 is ANQGSEA. This CDR3 is CSVRTTPKQFF. In DNA form, the CDR3 reads TGCAGCGTCAGGACTACCCCGAAGCAGTTCTTC.

CDR3 DNA: TGTGCCTGGAGTGAGGGGGGAGAAAAACTGTTTTTT. Translation gives CAWSEGGEKLFF. The chain recombines TRBV30 with TRBJ1-4, with a weak D call TRBD1 (6 bases). CDR3 length: 12 residues. Germline lookup yields CDR1 GTSNPN and CDR2 SVGIG (reference sequence). V dropped 1 base and J dropped 8 bases, with 8 bases sitting between them.

The chain uses TRBV4-2 and TRBJ1-2; TRBD1 might be the D (5 bases). The V gene lost 2 bases and the J gene lost 8 bases, with 12 bases spanning the gap. This CDR3 is 13 amino acids long. Germline V gene data show CDR1 as LGHNA and CDR2 as YNFKEQ. The CDR3 region is CASSQSREHGYTF. In DNA, the CDR3 is TGTGCCAGCAGCCAAAGCAGGGAACACGGCTACACCTTC.

The V and J genes are TRBV29-1 and TRBJ1-2; D unclear. The CDR3 totals 12 residues. V was cut by 4 bases and J by 5 bases, with 11 bases left in between. Germline V lookup: CDR1 SQVTM, CDR2 ANQGSEA. CDR3 sequence: CSVGEGPYGYTF. CDR3 DNA: TGCAGCGTTGGTGAAGGGCCGTATGGCTACACCTTC.

The chain links TRBV5-1 to TRBJ2-7; TRBD1 agrees at 9 bases. Per the germline V gene, CDR1 is SGHRS and CDR2 is YFSETQ. This CDR3 region has 16 residues. J was trimmed by 4 bases and V by 1 base; bases with no gene match: 9. In nucleotides, the CDR3 is TGCGCCAGCAGCTTGTTGCCTGGGACAGGGCCATACGAGCAGTACTTC. Its protein is CASSLLPGTGPYEQYF.

This chain connects TRBV29-1 to TRBJ2-3, with 12 bases identical to TRBD2. The germline gives CDR1 SQVTM, CDR2 ANQGSEA. This CDR3 is built from 12 residues. V dropped 6 bases and J dropped 8; count of bases not matched to a gene: 3. The CDR3 bases are TGCAGCGTGGCTAGCGGGAGGGGTACGCAGTATTTT. Encoded protein: CSVASGRGTQYF.

A few counts support this clone. V and J are TRBV6-1 and TRBJ2-5, with TRBD1 as a possible D gene (5 bases). Germline values: CDR1 MNHNS, CDR2 SASEGT. The CDR3 loop spans 15 amino acids. V lost 5 bases and J 1 base, leaving 14 bases between the germline ends. CDR3 sequence reads: CASSFGHPSQETQYF. The CDR3 region has the DNA TGTGCCAGCAGTTTCGGACATCCCAGCCAAGAGACCCAGTACTTC.

V is TRBV11-2 and J is TRBJ2-5, with no clear D. This CDR3 is built from 12 residues. The V end was cut by 4 bases, the J end by 5 bases, with 8 bases between. Germline CDR1 is SGHAT and CDR2 is FQNNGV. The CDR3 DNA sequence: TGTGCCAGCAGCTCCCAGTTGGAGACCCAGTACTTC. Its protein is CASSSQLETQYF.

V and J are TRBV30 and TRBJ1-2; D perhaps matches TRBD1 (5 bases). This CDR3 spans 13 amino acids. Germline lookup yields CDR1 GTSNPN and CDR2 SVGIG (reference sequence). V was cut by 0 bases and J by 8 bases, with 13 bases left in between. For the CDR3, the DNA is TGTGCCTGGAGTGTACGAGGGGCCACGGGCTACACCTTC. This encodes CAWSVRGATGYTF.

This clone has only a few counts. The V gene is TRBV7-2, the J gene TRBJ2-7, with D possibly TRBD1 on 6 matching bases. This CDR3 contains 14 residues. Trimming stripped 5 bases from V and 0 bases from J, with 11 bases between. Per germline, CDR1 SGHTA and CDR2 FQGNSA. CDR3 loop: CASSPDRFSYEQYF. For the CDR3, the DNA is TGTGCCAGCAGCCCCGACAGGTTCTCCTACGAGCAGTACTTC.

V usage is TRBV5-4 and J usage is TRBJ2-2; possibly TRBD1 for D (5 bases). V gave up 0 bases and J gave up 9 bases, with 12 bases separating them. This CDR3 has 14 residues. Germline V gene lookup returns CDR1 SGHNT and CDR2 YYREEE (reference sequence). CDR3: CASSLGTRERELFF. The CDR3 coding sequence is TGTGCCAGCAGCTTGGGGACAAGGGAACGGGAGCTGTTTTTT.

V is TRBV30 and J is TRBJ1-2; D remains ambiguous. Per the germline V gene, CDR1 is GTSNPN and CDR2 is SVGIG (reference sequence). The CDR3 consists of 11 residues. V lost 1 base to trimming and J lost 10 bases, with 10 bases between them. As DNA, the CDR3 is TGTGCCTGGAGTGGGGCAGGACTCTACACCTTC. The encoded protein is CAWSGAGLYTF.

This clone was observed once. CDR3 in amino acids: CASTFGDRGNTGELFF. The CDR3 DNA is TGCGCCAGCACCTTTGGGGACAGGGGAAACACCGGGGAGCTGTTTTTT. The gene calls are TRBV5-1 and TRBJ2-2; 10 bases fit TRBD1. The CDR3 length is 16 residues. V dropped 6 bases and J dropped 2; count of bases not matched to a gene: 7. Germline assignment: CDR1 SGHRS and CDR2 YFSETQ.

The rearrangement links TRBV13 to TRBJ2-1; 10 bases are shared with TRBD2. This CDR3 spans 15 amino acids. Trimming at V came to 1 base and at J to 4 bases, leaving 1 base not matched to a gene. CDR1 and CDR2 from the germline V gene are PRHDT and FYEKMQ (reference sequence). The CDR3 is CASSLEAGGYNEQFF. As DNA, the CDR3 is TGTGCCAGCAGCTTAGAAGCGGGAGGGTACAATGAGCAGTTCTTC.